A selection of T cell receptor beta chains follows, all from one sample in a study of neurological immune-mediated disorders. TCRdb independently ran MiXCR on the 5' RACE reads; one entry per CDR3 protein. The sample includes roughly 61,000 distinct CDR3 sequences, approximately 11% of them seen just once. Sequenced: PBMCs. All receptors derive from a male donor with HTLV-1-associated myelopathy (HAM/TSP). The CDR3 runs from the conserved cysteine through the conserved F or W. Each record gives: CDR3 DNA, CDR3 protein, D gene, J gene, clone size, V gene. D genes are given only for firm matches. Some rows have no size entry. The others give once, few or many, or a class for an expanded clone.

TGTGCCAGCAGTCTTCTGGACAGCTCAGGGCCCCAGCATTTT,CASSLLDSSGPQHF,NA,TRBJ1-5,many,TRBV6-2/TRBV6-3
TGTGCCACCAGCAGGGACAGGGCCAATGAACCCCAGCATTTT,CATSRDRANEPQHF,TRBD1,TRBJ1-5,NA,TRBV15
TGCGCCAGCAGCTCCCGCCAGTCACCATACTACGAGCAGTACTTC,CASSSRQSPYYEQYF,NA,TRBJ2-7,few,TRBV5-1
TGTGCCAGCAGCTTTAGGGCGGGACTAGAACTCGGCCATACGCAGTATTTT,CASSFRAGLELGHTQYF,TRBD2,TRBJ2-3,NA,TRBV6-2/TRBV6-3
TGTGCCAGCAGCGGGACAGGGACGAATCAGCCCCAGCATTTT,CASSGTGTNQPQHF,TRBD1,TRBJ1-5,few,TRBV9
TGTGCCAGCACTAAGGACAGAAAAGCCTACGAGCAGTACTTC,CASTKDRKAYEQYF,NA,TRBJ2-7,many,TRBV2
TGTGCCAGCAGCTTAGCCCGGCAGGGTTCAGAGACCCAGTACTTC,CASSLARQGSETQYF,NA,TRBJ2-5,many,TRBV7-2
TGTGCCAGCAGCTTGATCGGGGTCGAGCAGTACTTC,CASSLIGVEQYF,NA,TRBJ2-7,NA,TRBV11-2
TGTGCCAGCAGCTTATGGGGTTCGGGCACAGATACGCAGTATTTT,CASSLWGSGTDTQYF,NA,TRBJ2-3,few,TRBV11-2
TGCGCCAGCAGCCAAGATTCCGGACAGGGAATCTACGAGCAGTACTTC,CASSQDSGQGIYEQYF,TRBD1,TRBJ2-7,many,TRBV4-3
TGTGCCAGCAGCCTCCCAGGGTGGAGGAACAATGAGCAGTTCTTC,CASSLPGWRNNEQFF,NA,TRBJ2-1,many,TRBV3-1